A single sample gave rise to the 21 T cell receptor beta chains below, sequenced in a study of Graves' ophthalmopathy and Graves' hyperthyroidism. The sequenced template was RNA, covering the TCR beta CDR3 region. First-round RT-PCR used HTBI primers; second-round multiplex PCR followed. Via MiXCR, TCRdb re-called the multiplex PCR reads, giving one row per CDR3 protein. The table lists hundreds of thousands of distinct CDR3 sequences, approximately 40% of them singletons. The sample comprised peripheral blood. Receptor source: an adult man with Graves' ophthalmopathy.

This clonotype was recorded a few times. CDR3: CSARSQGGLGSPLHF. The CDR3 coding sequence is TGCAGTGCTAGATCCCAGGGGGGGCTTGGATCACCCCTCCACTTT. V gene TRBV20-1 combines with J gene TRBJ1-6, with 7 bases identical to TRBD1. Trimming cost V 2 bases and J 10 bases; bases outside gene matches: 11. Germline V gene lookup returns CDR1 DFQATT and CDR2 SNEGSKA (reference sequence). This CDR3 has 15 amino acids.

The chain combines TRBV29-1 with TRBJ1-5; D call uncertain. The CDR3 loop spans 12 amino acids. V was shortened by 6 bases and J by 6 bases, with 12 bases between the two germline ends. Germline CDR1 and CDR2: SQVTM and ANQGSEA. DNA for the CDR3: TGCAGCGTCGGAGCCGCGGCTCAGCCCCAGCATTTT. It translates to CSVGAAAQPQHF.

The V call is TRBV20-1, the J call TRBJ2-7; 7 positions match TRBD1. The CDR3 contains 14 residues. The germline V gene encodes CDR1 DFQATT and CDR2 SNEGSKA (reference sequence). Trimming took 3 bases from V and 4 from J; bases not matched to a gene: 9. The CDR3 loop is CSARGQTPSYEQYF. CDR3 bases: TGCAGTGCTAGGGGACAGACACCTTCATACGAGCAGTACTTC.

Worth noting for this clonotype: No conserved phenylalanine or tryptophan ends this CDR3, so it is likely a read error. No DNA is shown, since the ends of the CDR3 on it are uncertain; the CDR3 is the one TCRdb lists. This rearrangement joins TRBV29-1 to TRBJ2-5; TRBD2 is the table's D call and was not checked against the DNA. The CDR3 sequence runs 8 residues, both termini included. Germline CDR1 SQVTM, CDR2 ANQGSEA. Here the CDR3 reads CSAGGGVV.

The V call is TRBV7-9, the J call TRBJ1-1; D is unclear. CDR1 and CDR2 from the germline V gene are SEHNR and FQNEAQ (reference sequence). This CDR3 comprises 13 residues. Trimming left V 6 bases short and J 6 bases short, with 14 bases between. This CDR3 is CASSLRVSAEAFF. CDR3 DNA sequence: TGTGCCAGCAGTTTAAGGGTTTCGGCTGAAGCTTTCTTT.

CDR3 bases: TGTGCCAGCTCACCATCCAGGGGCAACTATGGCTACACCTTC. This sequence encodes CASSPSRGNYGYTF. This chain connects TRBV25-1 to TRBJ1-2, with D perhaps matching TRBD1 (6 bases). Germline assignment: CDR1 MGHDK and CDR2 SYGVNS. Trimming cost V 8 bases and J 2 bases, with 15 bases left between them. The CDR3 sequence is 14 residues long.

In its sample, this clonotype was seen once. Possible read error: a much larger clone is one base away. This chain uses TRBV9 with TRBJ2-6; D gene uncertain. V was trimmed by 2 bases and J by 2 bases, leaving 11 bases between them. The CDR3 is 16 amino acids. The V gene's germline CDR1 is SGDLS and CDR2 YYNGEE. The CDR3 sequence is CASSVGHRPGANVLTF. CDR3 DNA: TGTGCCAGCAGCGTTGGGCATCGCCCTGGGGCCAACGTCCTGACTTTC.

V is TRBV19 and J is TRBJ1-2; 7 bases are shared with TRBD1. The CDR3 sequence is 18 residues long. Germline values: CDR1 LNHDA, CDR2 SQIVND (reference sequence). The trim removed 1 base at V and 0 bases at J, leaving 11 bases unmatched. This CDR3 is CASSIGQGNLISNYGYTF. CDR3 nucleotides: TGTGCCAGTAGTATAGGACAGGGAAACCTCATATCTAACTATGGCTACACCTTC. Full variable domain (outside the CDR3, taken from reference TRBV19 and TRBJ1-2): DGGITQSPKYLFRKEGQNVTLSCEQNLNHDAMYWYRQDPGQGLRLIYYSQIVNDFQKGDIAEGYSVSREKKESFPLTVTSAQKNPTAFYLCASSIGQGNLISNYGYTFGSGTRLTVV.

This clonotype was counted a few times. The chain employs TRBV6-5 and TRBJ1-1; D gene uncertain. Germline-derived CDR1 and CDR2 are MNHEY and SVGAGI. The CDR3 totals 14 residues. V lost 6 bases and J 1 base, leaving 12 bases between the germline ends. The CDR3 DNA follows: TGTGCCAGCAGCCGCTCCCCAGCGAACACTGAAGCTTTCTTT. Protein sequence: CASSRSPANTEAFF.

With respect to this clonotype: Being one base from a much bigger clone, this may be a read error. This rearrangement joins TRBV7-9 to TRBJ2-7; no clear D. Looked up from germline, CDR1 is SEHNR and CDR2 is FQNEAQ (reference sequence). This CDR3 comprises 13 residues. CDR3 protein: CAGSFPQAYEQYF. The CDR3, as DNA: TGTGCCGGCAGCTTCCCCCAGGCCTACGAGCAGTACTTC.

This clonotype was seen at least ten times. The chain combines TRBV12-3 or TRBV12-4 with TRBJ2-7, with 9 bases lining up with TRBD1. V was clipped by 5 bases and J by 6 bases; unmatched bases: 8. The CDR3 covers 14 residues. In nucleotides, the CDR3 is TGTGCCAGCAGTCTCGGGACAGGGTCGCGCGAGCAGTACTTC. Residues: CASSLGTGSREQYF.

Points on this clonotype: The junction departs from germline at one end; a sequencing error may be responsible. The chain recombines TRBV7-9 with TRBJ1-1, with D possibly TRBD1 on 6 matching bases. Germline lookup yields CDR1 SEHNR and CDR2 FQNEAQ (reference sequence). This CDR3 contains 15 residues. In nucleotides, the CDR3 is TGTGCCAGCTCCGGGTCTAGGACAGCGTTCTCCGAAGCTTTCTTC. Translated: CASSGSRTAFSEAFF.

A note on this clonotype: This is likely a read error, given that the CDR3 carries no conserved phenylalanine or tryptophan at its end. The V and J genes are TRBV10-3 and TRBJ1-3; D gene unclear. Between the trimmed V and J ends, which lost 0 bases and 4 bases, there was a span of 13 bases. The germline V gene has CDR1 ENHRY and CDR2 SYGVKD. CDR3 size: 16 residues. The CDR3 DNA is TGTGCCATCAGTGAGTCTGTCAGCTCAGTAGGAAACACCATATATTCT. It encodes CAISESVSSVGNTIYS.

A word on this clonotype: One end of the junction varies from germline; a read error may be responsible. This chain's CDR3 is CASSPPGLGDTEAFF. The CDR3 DNA is TGTGCCAGCTCACCTCCGGGACTAGGCGACACTGAAGCTTTCTTT. This chain links TRBV10-2 with TRBJ1-1, with a tentative D call TRBD1 (5 bases). Germline V lookup: CDR1 WSHSY, CDR2 SAAADI. CDR3 length: 15 residues.

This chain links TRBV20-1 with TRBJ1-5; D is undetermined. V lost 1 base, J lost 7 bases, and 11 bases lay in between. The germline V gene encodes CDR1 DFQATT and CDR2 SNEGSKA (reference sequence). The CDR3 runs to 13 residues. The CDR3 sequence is CSARGEGGQPQHF. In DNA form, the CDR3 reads TGCAGTGCTAGAGGGGAGGGAGGCCAGCCCCAGCATTTT.

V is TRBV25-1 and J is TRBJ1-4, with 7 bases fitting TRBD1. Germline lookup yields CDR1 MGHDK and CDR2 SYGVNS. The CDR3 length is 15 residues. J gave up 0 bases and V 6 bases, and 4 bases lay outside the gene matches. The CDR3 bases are TGTGCCAGCAGCCAGACAGGGACAACTAATGAAAAACTGTTTTTT. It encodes CASSQTGTTNEKLFF.

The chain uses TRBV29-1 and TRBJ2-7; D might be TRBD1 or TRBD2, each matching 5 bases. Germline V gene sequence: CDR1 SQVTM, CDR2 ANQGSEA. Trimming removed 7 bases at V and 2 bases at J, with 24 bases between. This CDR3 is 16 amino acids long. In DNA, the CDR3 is TGCAGCGCCAGCAGCCAGGACCGGGACGCGCCCTACGAGCAGTACTTC. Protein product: CSASSQDRDAPYEQYF.

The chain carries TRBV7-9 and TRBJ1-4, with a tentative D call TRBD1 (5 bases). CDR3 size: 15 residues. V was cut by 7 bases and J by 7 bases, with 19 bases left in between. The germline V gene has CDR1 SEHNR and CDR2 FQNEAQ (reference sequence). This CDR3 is CASTRATEWGEKLFF. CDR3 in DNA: TGTGCCAGCACCCGAGCGACAGAATGGGGTGAAAAACTGTTTTTT.

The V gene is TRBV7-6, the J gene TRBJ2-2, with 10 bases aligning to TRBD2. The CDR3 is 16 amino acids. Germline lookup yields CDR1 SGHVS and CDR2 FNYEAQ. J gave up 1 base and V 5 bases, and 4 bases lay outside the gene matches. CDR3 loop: CASSRRTSGNTGELFF. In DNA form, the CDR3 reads TGTGCCAGCAGCAGGCGGACTAGCGGGAACACCGGGGAGCTGTTTTTT.

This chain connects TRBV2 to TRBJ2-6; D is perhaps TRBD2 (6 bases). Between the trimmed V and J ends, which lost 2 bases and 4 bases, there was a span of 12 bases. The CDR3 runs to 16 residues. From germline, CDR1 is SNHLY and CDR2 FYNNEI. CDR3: CASSEIGGRGANVLTF. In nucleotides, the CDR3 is TGTGCCAGCAGTGAAATTGGGGGGAGAGGGGCCAACGTCCTGACTTTC.

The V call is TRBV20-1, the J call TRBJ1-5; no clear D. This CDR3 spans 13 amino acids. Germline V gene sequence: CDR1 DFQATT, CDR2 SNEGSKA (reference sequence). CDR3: CRDPGRSSQPQHF. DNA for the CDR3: TGCAGAGATCCCGGTCGGTCAAGTCAGCCCCAGCATTTT.